This entry features one T cell receptor beta chain sequence. The target antigen is unknown. This table comes from immunoSEQ multiplex PCR, and its TCRdb copy is limited to in-frame clones, with some not included. The repertoire holds some 150,000 clones, with 90% as singletons. This sample was included in a study of T cell responses to AZD1222 COVID-19 vaccine. Study-level results: White British donors predominated, females outnumbered males, and clonal diversity was possibly underestimated. Spike-specific TCR breadth rose after two AZD1222 doses, and depth rose as well. Nearly half of spike-specific TCRs reportedly target variant regions that are unmutated in the B.1.351 and B.1.1.7 variants. After the peak T cell response, and only then, were repertoires sampled.

Germline CDR1 reads GTSNPN; CDR2 reads SVGIG (reference sequence). V dropped 0 bases and J dropped 0 bases, with 9 bases sitting between them. This CDR3 is built from 14 residues. Sequencing was performed on peripheral blood, taken 28 days after the second dose of the MenACWY control vaccine. This sequence originates from an adult who received the MenACWY meningococcal vaccine as a control. The V gene is TRBV30, the J gene TRBJ2-7; D call uncertain. The DNA for the CDR3 is TGTGCCTGGAGTGTCCCCTGGAGCTCCTACGAGCAGTACTTC. This codes for CAWSVPWSSYEQYF. The variable domain in full, with the rest retrieved from reference TRBV30 and TRBJ2-7, is SQTIHQWPATLVQPVGSPLSLECTVEGTSNPNLYWYRQAAGRGLQLLFYSVGIGQISSEVPQNLSASRPQDRQFILSSKKLLLSDSGFYLCAWSVPWSSYEQYFGPGTRLTVT.